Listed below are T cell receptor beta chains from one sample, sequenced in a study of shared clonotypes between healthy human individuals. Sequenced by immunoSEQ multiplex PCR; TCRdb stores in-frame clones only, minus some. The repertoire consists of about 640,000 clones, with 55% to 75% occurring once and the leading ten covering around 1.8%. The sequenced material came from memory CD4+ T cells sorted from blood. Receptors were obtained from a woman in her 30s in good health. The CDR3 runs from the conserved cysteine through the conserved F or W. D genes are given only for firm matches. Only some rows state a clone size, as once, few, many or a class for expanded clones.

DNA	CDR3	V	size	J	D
TGTGCCAGCAGCTTGGTCTCCTACAATGAGCAGTTCTTC	CASSLVSYNEQFF	TRBV5-4	NA	TRBJ2-1	NA
TGTGCCAGCAGCACAGGACTAGCGCACATGGTCTTC	CASSTGLAHMVF	TRBV7-9	once	TRBJ2-1	TRBD2
TGTGCCAGCAGCCCGACGACAGGATCCTACGAGCAGTACTTC	CASSPTTGSYEQYF	TRBV11-1	NA	TRBJ2-7	NA
TGTGCCAGCAGCGTTCTAGCGGACTCCTACAATGAGCAGTTCTTC	CASSVLADSYNEQFF	TRBV9	NA	TRBJ2-1	TRBD2
TGTGCCAGCAGTTACGGAGAGGATCAGCCCCAGCATTTT	CASSYGEDQPQHF	TRBV2	NA	TRBJ1-5	NA
TGTGCCAGCAGTTTCTTCGGGACAGGAAGCTCCTACGAGCAGTACTTC	CASSFFGTGSSYEQYF	TRBV6-5	NA	TRBJ2-7	TRBD1
TGTGCCAGCAGTGATACAGCTGGGGCCAACGTCCTGACTTTC	CASSDTAGANVLTF	TRBV6-4	few	TRBJ2-6	NA
TGTGCCAGCAGTTTCGGGAGCTATGGCTACACCTTC	CASSFGSYGYTF	TRBV28	NA	TRBJ1-2	NA
TGTGCCAGCAGGACCTTTAGCGGGAGTGTATACGAGCAGTACTTC	CASRTFSGSVYEQYF	TRBV28	NA	TRBJ2-7	TRBD2
TGCGCCAGCAGAGGGACAGTCTCCTACGAGCAGTACTTC	CASRGTVSYEQYF	TRBV5-1	NA	TRBJ2-7	TRBD1
TGTGCCACCTTAGGCGGCTCTGGAAACACCATATATTTT	CATLGGSGNTIYF	TRBV28	NA	TRBJ1-3	NA
TGTGCCAGCTCAGGGCAAGGGGACTGGCGGCATGGCTACACCTTC	CASSGQGDWRHGYTF	TRBV18	few	TRBJ1-2	NA
TGTGCCAGTAAGGTTGGGACGGCGAACACCGGGGAGCTGTTTTTT	CASKVGTANTGELFF	TRBV19	NA	TRBJ2-2	NA
TGTGCCAGCAGCCGGCCCGGGTGGGATTCCAGCTCCTACGAGCAGTACTTC	CASSRPGWDSSSYEQYF	TRBV5-6	once	TRBJ2-7	NA
TGTGCCAGCAGCTTAGAGGGAACTCAGCCCCAGCATTTT	CASSLEGTQPQHF	TRBV7-9	NA	TRBJ1-5	NA
TGTGCCAGCAGTGAAAACCTGGAGACCCAGTACTTC	CASSENLETQYF	TRBV2	NA	TRBJ2-5	NA
TGTGCCAGCAGCCTAGCAGGACTAGCGGGACTCTTGGCCTACGAGCAGTACTTC	CASSLAGLAGLLAYEQYF	TRBV7-8	NA	TRBJ2-7	TRBD2
TGTGCCAGCTCACCCTTCGAAGGCTCTGGAAACACCATATATTTT	CASSPFEGSGNTIYF	TRBV18	few	TRBJ1-3	NA
TGTGCCAGCAGCACGGCAGGAGATACGCAGTATTTT	CASSTAGDTQYF	TRBV14	once	TRBJ2-3	NA
TGTGCCAGCAGTTACCTAGCGGGAGTGCGGGAGACCCAGTACTTC	CASSYLAGVRETQYF	TRBV6-5	once	TRBJ2-5	TRBD2
TGTGCCACCAGCTGGGGACAGATTAACACCGGGGAGCTGTTTTTT	CATSWGQINTGELFF	TRBV15	few	TRBJ2-2	TRBD1
TGTGCCAGCGGGGGGGACGGCTCCTACGAGCAGTACTTC	CASGGDGSYEQYF	TRBV21-1	NA	TRBJ2-7	NA
TGCAGCGGAGGACTAGCGGGGACAGGCACAGATACGCAGTATTTT	CSGGLAGTGTDTQYF	TRBV29-1	NA	TRBJ2-3	TRBD2
TGTGCCAGCAGTCATACCCTGGAAACTGAAGCTTTCTTT	CASSHTLETEAFF	TRBV6-1	NA	TRBJ1-1	NA
TGTGCCAGCTCACTGACGCGGACAGGGGAAGAGACCCAGTACTTC	CASSLTRTGEETQYF	TRBV18	NA	TRBJ2-5	TRBD1
TGTGCCAGTAGTCCCCCACCGGACAGGGGGCTGTACACTGAAGCTTTCTTT	CASSPPPDRGLYTEAFF	TRBV19	NA	TRBJ1-1	TRBD1
TGTGCCAGCACCCTCTCTCAAGAGACCCAGTACTTC	CASTLSQETQYF	TRBV11-2	NA	TRBJ2-5	NA
TGTGCCAGCAGCAGACAGGGGGGTCAGCCCCAGCATTTT	CASSRQGGQPQHF	TRBV6-5	NA	TRBJ1-5	TRBD1
TGCGCCAGCAGCTTGTCCACGGGAGAGGGGTACAATGAGCAGTTCTTC	CASSLSTGEGYNEQFF	TRBV5-1	NA	TRBJ2-1	NA
TGTGCCAGCAGTCCAGCGAGGGGACCCCTCTCCTACGAGCAGTACTTC	CASSPARGPLSYEQYF	TRBV28	NA	TRBJ2-7	NA
TGTGCCAGCAGCTTAGATCTTACTAGCGTATACGAGCAGTACTTC	CASSLDLTSVYEQYF	TRBV11-2	few	TRBJ2-7	TRBD2
TGTGCCAGCAGTGTGGCCCAGGGACAGGGGCAGTACTTC	CASSVAQGQGQYF	TRBV25-1	few	TRBJ2-5	TRBD1
TGTGCCAGCTCGCCGACAGAGAACACTGAAGCTTTCTTT	CASSPTENTEAFF	TRBV18	NA	TRBJ1-1	NA
TGTGCCAGCAGCTCCCACTCGACAGGGTCTTGGGAAAAACTGTTTTTT	CASSSHSTGSWEKLFF	TRBV9	few	TRBJ1-4	TRBD1
TGTGCCAGCTCACCCCGAGCGGGAGGCCCAGATACGCAGTATTTT	CASSPRAGGPDTQYF	TRBV18	NA	TRBJ2-3	TRBD2
TGTGCCAGCAGCTCACTCTACAGGGGGCGGGATGAAAAACTGTTTTTT	CASSSLYRGRDEKLFF	TRBV2	NA	TRBJ1-4	TRBD1
TGTGCCAGCAGCCGGAAAGGTGGGAATGAGCAGTTCTTC	CASSRKGGNEQFF	TRBV5-5	once	TRBJ2-1	NA
TGTGCCAGAAGCTTGGGGATAGATTACGAGCAGTACTTC	CARSLGIDYEQYF	TRBV5-3	NA	TRBJ2-7	NA
TGTGCCAGCGGGGACAGGGTTAACTATGGCTACACCTTC	CASGDRVNYGYTF	TRBV28	NA	TRBJ1-2	TRBD1
TGTGCCTGGAGTGGGATTTTCCCCAATGAGCAGTTCTTC	CAWSGIFPNEQFF	TRBV30	NA	TRBJ2-1	NA